What follows are 27 T cell receptor beta chains derived from one specimen sequenced in a study of T cell responses to AZD1222 COVID-19 vaccine. Repertoires were generated with immunoSEQ multiplex PCR, while TCRdb's copy carries only in-frame clones and drops some. The profile shows 140,000 to 150,000 clones, around nine tenths of them singletons. Sequenced here: peripheral blood, sampled on day 0 of MenACWY control vaccination. These receptors were taken from an adult in good health.

The V gene is TRBV3-1 (or the pseudogene TRBV3-2), the J gene TRBJ2-7; no definite D call. The V end was cut by 2 bases, the J end by 0 bases, with 5 bases between. This CDR3 has 13 residues. Per germline, CDR1 LGHDT and CDR2 YNNKEL (reference sequence). The CDR3 is CASSQRPSYEQYF. The DNA for the CDR3 is TGTGCCAGCAGCCAAAGGCCCTCCTACGAGCAGTACTTC.

This chain connects TRBV10-2 to TRBJ1-5; TRBD1 is a possible D gene (6 bases). The CDR3 consists of 14 residues. Germline V CDR1 and CDR2: WSHSY, SAAADI. V was shortened by 2 bases and J by 3 bases, with 8 bases between the two germline ends. This chain's CDR3 is CASSETGFNQPQHF. The CDR3 coding sequence is TGCGCCAGCAGTGAGACAGGGTTCAATCAGCCCCAGCATTTT.

This clone has just a few counts. The chain couples TRBV27 to TRBJ2-7, with TRBD1 identical over 7 bases. The germline V gene has CDR1 MNHEY and CDR2 SMNVEV (reference sequence). This CDR3 has 17 residues. Trimming removed 5 bases from V and 2 bases from J; junction bases left unmatched: 15. The CDR3 protein is CASSRYPTGLFAYEQYF. CDR3 nucleotides: TGTGCCAGCAGTCGGTATCCGACAGGGCTATTTGCCTACGAGCAGTACTTC.

The rearrangement joins TRBV5-4 to TRBJ2-1, with 7 positions matching TRBD2. There are 15 residues in the CDR3. J lost 2 bases, V lost 4 bases, and 6 bases had no gene match. Germline assignment: CDR1 SGHNT and CDR2 YYREEE (reference sequence). CDR3 loop: CASSPSGDPYNEQFF. CDR3 bases: TGTGCCAGCAGCCCCAGCGGGGACCCCTACAATGAGCAGTTCTTC.

V gene TRBV7-9 combines with J gene TRBJ1-5; 8 bases align to TRBD1. The CDR3 runs 19 residues. CDR1 SEHNR and CDR2 FQNEAQ come from the germline V gene (reference sequence). Germline trimming cut 0 bases from V and 4 bases from J; bases unmatched to any gene: 14. The CDR3 is CASSLATLGRTGFNQPQHF. The CDR3 bases are TGTGCCAGCAGCTTAGCCACCCTTGGGAGGACAGGGTTTAATCAGCCCCAGCATTTT.

For the CDR3, the DNA is TGTGCCATCAGTGAGAACGGTCACTATGGCTACACCTTC. It yields the protein CAISENGHYGYTF. V gene TRBV10-3 combines with J gene TRBJ1-2; D is ambiguous. The CDR3 runs 13 residues. The germline CDR1 and CDR2 sequences are ENHRY and SYGVKD. The V and J ends lost 2 bases and 3 bases respectively, with 7 bases between them.

The DNA of the CDR3 is TGTGCCAGCAGCTTAGGACAGGGCCGGGAAAAACTGTTTTTT. Translation gives CASSLGQGREKLFF. The chain is built from TRBV7-8 and TRBJ1-4; 7 bases fit TRBD1. The CDR3 contains 14 residues. Losses at the gene ends were 1 base for V and 8 bases for J; bases not matched to a gene: 4. CDR1 is SGHVS and CDR2 is FQNEAQ in the germline V gene.

In this sample, this clone turned up once. The chain links TRBV11-3 to TRBJ2-1; no reliable D call. Germline V gives CDR1 SGHNT, CDR2 YENEEA. The CDR3 runs to 15 residues. Trimming cost V 1 base and J 7 bases, with 14 bases left between them. The DNA of the CDR3 is TGTGCCAGCAGCTTAGGAGTTGCCCTAAAGAATGAGCAGTTCTTC. This codes for CASSLGVALKNEQFF.

The V gene is TRBV5-1, the J gene TRBJ1-2, with D maybe TRBD1 (5 bases). The germline gives CDR1 SGHRS, CDR2 YFSETQ. Trimming shortened V by 0 bases and J by 7 bases, and 19 bases separated the two germline ends. This CDR3 comprises 16 residues. DNA of the CDR3: TGCGCCAGCAGCTTGGAACAAGGGGTCCCCCGGTCTGGCTACACCTTC. The encoded protein is CASSLEQGVPRSGYTF.

CDR3 nucleotide sequence: TGTGCCAGTAGTATAGCTCACAGATCCTCCTACAATGAGCAGTTCTTC. Residues: CASSIAHRSSYNEQFF. The chain has TRBV19 and TRBJ2-1; D unresolved. V dropped 1 base and J dropped 0 bases, with 10 bases sitting between them. This CDR3 comprises 16 residues. Per the germline V gene, CDR1 is LNHDA and CDR2 is SQIVND (reference sequence). Drawing the rest from reference TRBV19 and TRBJ2-1, the complete variable domain is DGGITQSPKYLFRKEGQNVTLSCEQNLNHDAMYWYRQDPGQGLRLIYYSQIVNDFQKGDIAEGYSVSREKKESFPLTVTSAQKNPTAFYLCASSIAHRSSYNEQFFGPGTRLTVL.

The rearrangement joins TRBV6-5 to TRBJ1-1; possible D gene TRBD1, 5 bases. CDR3 size: 12 residues. Germline V lookup: CDR1 MNHEY, CDR2 SVGAGI. With 5 bases removed from V and 5 bases from J, the gap between germline ends came to 9 bases. DNA of the CDR3: TGTGCCAGCAGTCTTAGGGGTACTGAAGCTTTCTTT. It specifies CASSLRGTEAFF.

The chain couples TRBV27 to TRBJ1-1; the D is unclear. V was pared by 5 bases and J by 0 bases, with 4 bases between. The CDR3 length is 12 residues. The V gene's germline CDR1 is MNHEY and CDR2 SMNVEV (reference sequence). CDR3 coding DNA: TGTGCCAGCAGTACAGTGAACACTGAAGCTTTCTTT. As protein: CASSTVNTEAFF.

The V gene is TRBV4-2, the J gene TRBJ2-7; 10 bases line up with TRBD1. Losses at the gene ends were 0 bases for V and 11 bases for J; bases not matched to a gene: 7. The germline V gene has CDR1 LGHNA and CDR2 YNFKEQ. The CDR3 extends over 14 amino acids. The CDR3 DNA follows: TGTGCCAGCAGCCAAGACCCTTCGACAGGGGGCGAGTACTTC. It encodes CASSQDPSTGGEYF.

The V gene is TRBV28, the J gene TRBJ2-1; 7 bases agree with TRBD2. The germline gives CDR1 MDHEN, CDR2 SYDVKM. The length of the CDR3 is 14 residues. The ends lost 5 bases at V and 5 bases at J; junction bases unmatched: 6. Written as DNA, the CDR3 is TGTGCCAGCAGTCAAATAGCGGGTGACAATGAGCAGTTCTTC. This encodes CASSQIAGDNEQFF.

The chain carries TRBV19 and TRBJ2-7, with 12 bases that match TRBD2. Trimming at V came to 1 base and at J to 7 bases, leaving 5 bases not matched to a gene. Germline-derived CDR1 and CDR2 are LNHDA and SQIVND (reference sequence). CDR3 length: 15 amino acids. The CDR3 sequence: CASSIAGLAGREQYF. In DNA, the CDR3 is TGTGCCAGTAGTATAGCAGGACTAGCGGGACGTGAGCAGTACTTC.

The table lists this clone with a count of one. The rearrangement uses TRBV7-2 and TRBJ1-1; tentative D call: TRBD1 (5 bases). This CDR3 is built from 17 residues. The germline V gene has CDR1 SGHTA and CDR2 FQGNSA. With 1 base removed from V and 0 bases from J, the gap between germline ends came to 15 bases. Here the CDR3 reads CASSLGSAGWLNTEAFF. CDR3 bases: TGTGCCAGCAGCTTAGGTTCGGCAGGGTGGTTGAACACTGAAGCTTTCTTT.

V is TRBV19 and J is TRBJ2-1; D may be TRBD1 (6 bases). Germline V gives CDR1 LNHDA, CDR2 SQIVND (reference sequence). The CDR3 runs 14 residues. V lost 4 bases and J lost 4, with 11 bases in between. The CDR3 loop reads CASSRGTQYNEQFF. CDR3 in DNA: TGTGCCAGTAGTAGGGGGACACAATACAATGAGCAGTTCTTC.

The chain links TRBV5-6 to TRBJ1-2; D gene unclear. Between the trimmed V and J ends, which lost 1 base and 9 bases, there was a span of 10 bases. CDR3 size: 12 residues. Per the germline V gene, CDR1 is SGHDT and CDR2 is YYEEEE. CDR3 DNA: TGTGCCAGCAGCTTGAAGCCTTCGAGCTACACCTTC. Its protein is CASSLKPSSYTF.

The V gene is TRBV28, the J gene TRBJ1-3; D not certain. V was pared by 3 bases and J by 3 bases, with 15 bases between. Per the germline V gene, CDR1 is MDHEN and CDR2 is SYDVKM. CDR3 size: 16 residues. The CDR3 coding sequence is TGTGCCAGCAGTTTTGTCCCCACTTTGGTTGGAAACACCATATATTTT. It encodes CASSFVPTLVGNTIYF.

The chain uses TRBV5-1 and TRBJ2-1; the match to TRBD2 covers 8 bases. Germline V lookup: CDR1 SGHRS, CDR2 YFSETQ. J lost 6 bases, V lost 2 bases, and 7 bases had no gene match. The CDR3 is 15 amino acids. The CDR3 here is CASSLTGGLPNEQFF. For the CDR3, the DNA is TGCGCCAGCAGCTTAACGGGGGGGCTTCCCAATGAGCAGTTCTTC.

The chain recombines TRBV9 with TRBJ2-1; perhaps TRBD1 as D (5 bases). Trimming stripped 0 bases from V and 3 bases from J, with 13 bases between. The germline gives CDR1 SGDLS, CDR2 YYNGEE. The CDR3 covers 16 residues. Written as DNA, the CDR3 is TGTGCCAGCAGCGTAGGTGGGCAAAGGGGCTACAATGAGCAGTTCTTC. This sequence encodes CASSVGGQRGYNEQFF.

V gene TRBV5-4 combines with J gene TRBJ2-1, with D possibly being TRBD1 (6 bases). This CDR3 is 14 amino acids long. Trimming removed 4 bases from V and 5 bases from J, with 13 bases in between. CDR1 and CDR2 from the germline V gene are SGHNT and YYREEE (reference sequence). The CDR3, as DNA: TGTGCCAGCAGCCTATCTGGGGGCGACAATGAGCAGTTCTTC. Translated: CASSLSGGDNEQFF.

The rearrangement links TRBV10-3 to TRBJ2-3; a possible D gene is TRBD2 (6 bases). V was cut by 7 bases and J by 1 base, with 24 bases left in between. The CDR3 covers 18 residues. CDR1 is ENHRY and CDR2 is SYGVKD in the germline V gene. In DNA, the CDR3 is TGTGCCATCAAGGGCAGGGAGGTAGGGCAAGATGGCACAGATACGCAGTATTTT. Protein sequence: CAIKGREVGQDGTDTQYF.

The J gene is TRBJ2-1, the V gene TRBV24-1, with 7 bases aligning to TRBD1. The CDR3 has 14 amino acids. V shed 5 bases, J shed 8 bases, and the junction held 8 bases outside the gene matches. CDR1 KGHDR and CDR2 SFDVKD come from the germline V gene. Here the CDR3 DNA reads TGTGCCACCAGTGGACCGGGACAGTCGTATGAGCAGTTCTTC. Protein product: CATSGPGQSYEQFF.

The chain employs TRBV7-9 and TRBJ1-1; maybe TRBD1 (5 bases). The CDR3 consists of 15 residues. Germline V gives CDR1 SEHNR, CDR2 FQNEAQ (reference sequence). The V gene lost 1 base and the J gene lost 2 bases, with 11 bases spanning the gap. CDR3 DNA sequence: TGTGCCAGCAGCTTAGTCCTGGGGCAAAACACTGAAGCTTTCTTT. This gives the protein CASSLVLGQNTEAFF.

The chain couples TRBV9 to TRBJ2-7; D remains ambiguous. Trimming stripped 0 bases from V and 5 bases from J, with 15 bases between. The CDR3 length is 15 residues. Per the germline V gene, CDR1 is SGDLS and CDR2 is YYNGEE. CDR3 loop: CASSVGVGSGNEQYF. The CDR3 DNA is TGTGCCAGCAGCGTAGGGGTCGGCTCAGGCAACGAGCAGTACTTC.

This chain links TRBV3-1 (or the pseudogene TRBV3-2) with TRBJ1-5; no firm D call. The germline V gene has CDR1 LGHDT and CDR2 YNNKEL (reference sequence). The germline V and J ends were trimmed by 3 bases and 2 bases, with 8 bases remaining between them. CDR3 length: 14 residues. CDR3: CASSQMMGNQPQHF. The DNA of the CDR3 is TGTGCCAGCAGCCAGATGATGGGCAATCAGCCCCAGCATTTT.